Listed here is a single T cell receptor beta chain. The source of the sample is a study of blood T cell repertoires in COVID-19. Whole-study context: Both acute and convalescent COVID-19 samples were obtained from the United States, Italy and Spain. From T cells, B-cell-depleted T cells, or PBMCs came the material, which was cDNA or gDNA.

Original handling: Reference gene primer amplification gave nucleated cell count estimates. Repertoires were generated with immunoSEQ multiplex PCR, while TCRdb's copy carries only in-frame clones and drops some. V, J and clone size are those of that table, while D and trimming were read from the DNA. The table has 150,000 to 200,000 clones, about 88% seen once. The CDR3 covers 12 residues. Between the trimmed V and J ends, which lost 3 bases and 6 bases, there was a span of 9 bases. CDR1 and CDR2 (germline): MNHEY, SMNVEV (reference sequence). This chain connects TRBV27 to TRBJ2-7; possible D gene TRBD1, 6 bases. Sequences were obtained from peripheral blood. This receptor was obtained from a woman of 80 years or more with acute or convalescent COVID-19. The CDR3 sequence: CASSFRGGEQYF. The CDR3 bases are TGTGCCAGCAGTTTTAGAGGGGGCGAGCAGTACTTC.